Below, 15 T cell receptor beta chains from the same sample are listed, as sequenced in a study of blood T cell repertoires in COVID-19. TCRdb's copy holds only in-frame clones and misses some; the assay was immunoSEQ multiplex PCR. The data contain about 170,000 clones, around 90% of them singletons. The sample comprised peripheral blood. The receptors here all came from a man aged 18-30 years with COVID-19, enrolled during active disease.

The chain has TRBV28 and TRBJ1-2; no definite D call. The CDR3 runs 15 residues. V was shortened by 6 bases and J by 2 bases, with 16 bases between the two germline ends. Germline loops: CDR1 MDHEN, CDR2 SYDVKM. CDR3 coding DNA: TGTGCCAGCAGAGTCAGAACGTCAGCGAACTATGGCTACACCTTC. Its protein is CASRVRTSANYGYTF.

The chain uses TRBV5-4 and TRBJ2-7, with TRBD1 identical over 10 bases. Germline V gives CDR1 SGHNT, CDR2 YYREEE (reference sequence). CDR3 length: 16 amino acids. Trimming at V came to 4 bases and at J to 4 bases, leaving 11 bases not matched to a gene. CDR3 amino acids: CASSPRGGQGKYEQYF. CDR3 sequence (DNA): TGTGCCAGCAGCCCACGGGGGGGACAGGGGAAGTACGAGCAGTACTTC.

This chain links TRBV7-2 with TRBJ1-6, with a possible D match to TRBD1 (5 bases). Trimming removed 1 base at V and 12 bases at J, with 10 bases between. From germline, CDR1 is SGHTA and CDR2 FQGNSA. CDR3 length: 13 amino acids. The CDR3, as DNA: TGTGCCAGCAGCTTAGGTGCAGGACAACCCCTCCACTTT. Translating gives CASSLGAGQPLHF.

V gene TRBV19 combines with J gene TRBJ2-7, with D perhaps TRBD1 (6 bases). The germline V and J ends were trimmed by 6 bases and 2 bases, with 17 bases remaining between them. CDR3 size: 15 residues. CDR1 and CDR2 from the germline V gene are LNHDA and SQIVND (reference sequence). The CDR3 spells CASSHTGPSPYEQYF. CDR3 nucleotide sequence: TGTGCCAGTAGCCACACAGGGCCGTCTCCCTACGAGCAGTACTTC.

This sequence joins TRBV29-1 and TRBJ1-2; D not certain. V was pared by 4 bases and J by 2 bases, with 11 bases between. The germline gives CDR1 SQVTM, CDR2 ANQGSEA. This CDR3 contains 13 residues. The CDR3 DNA sequence: TGCAGCGTTGGTGAGGAGGAAAACTATGGCTACACCTTC. It codes for CSVGEEENYGYTF.

This rearrangement joins TRBV2 to TRBJ1-6, with D maybe TRBD1 (5 bases). Germline V gene sequence: CDR1 SNHLY, CDR2 FYNNEI. The CDR3 sequence is 14 residues long. V gave up 6 bases and J gave up 6 bases, with 12 bases separating them. The CDR3 spells CASRGGLANSPLHF. Written as DNA, the CDR3 is TGTGCCAGCAGGGGGGGGTTAGCTAATTCACCCCTCCACTTT.

V usage is TRBV7-2 and J usage is TRBJ2-7; D possibly corresponds to TRBD2 (6 bases). This CDR3 region has 15 residues. Germline V gene sequence: CDR1 SGHTA, CDR2 FQGNSA. V gave up 2 bases and J gave up 3 bases, with 14 bases separating them. The CDR3 is CASSLHREPLYEQYF. CDR3 sequence (DNA): TGTGCCAGCAGCTTACACCGGGAGCCCCTCTACGAGCAGTACTTC.

The chain recombines TRBV27 with TRBJ2-1; 12 nucleotides match TRBD2. This CDR3 is built from 14 residues. Per the germline V gene, CDR1 is MNHEY and CDR2 is SMNVEV (reference sequence). Germline trimming cut 7 bases from V and 6 bases from J; bases unmatched to any gene: 4. CDR3 nucleotide sequence: TGTGCCAGCACCGGACTAGCGGGAATCAATGAGCAGTTCTTC. It translates to CASTGLAGINEQFF.

CDR3 DNA sequence: TGTGCCAGCAGCCAAACCGAGGCCTGGAGGGAATCACACGATGAGCAGTTCTTC. Translation gives CASSQTEAWRESHDEQFF. The chain has TRBV14 and TRBJ2-1; the D gene is possibly TRBD2 (6 bases). The V end lost 2 bases, the J end lost 8 bases, and 25 bases lay between the germline ends. The length of the CDR3 is 18 residues. Per germline, CDR1 SGHDN and CDR2 FVKESK. The whole variable domain, remainder taken from reference TRBV14 and TRBJ2-1, is EAGVTQFPSHSVIEKGQTVTLRCDPISGHDNLYWYRRVMGKEIKFLLHFVKESKQDESGMPNNRFLAERTGGTYSTLKVQPAELEDSGVYFCASSQTEAWRESHDEQFFGPGTRLTVL.

This sequence joins TRBV3-1 (or the pseudogene TRBV3-2) and TRBJ1-2, with a possible D match to TRBD1 (5 bases). V was shortened by 5 bases and J by 6 bases, with 16 bases between the two germline ends. Looked up from germline, CDR1 is LGHDT and CDR2 is YNNKEL (reference sequence). CDR3 length: 14 amino acids. CDR3 in DNA: TGTGCCAGCAGCTCCTGGAGAGGGACTGATGGCTACACCTTC. This encodes CASSSWRGTDGYTF.

This chain links TRBV24-1 with TRBJ2-1, with 7 bases aligning to TRBD2. CDR1 KGHDR and CDR2 SFDVKD come from the germline V gene. J was trimmed by 2 bases and V by 3 bases; bases with no gene match: 6. This CDR3 has 16 residues. The CDR3 loop reads CATSDPASGTYNEQFF. CDR3 DNA sequence: TGTGCCACCAGTGATCCTGCTAGCGGCACCTACAATGAGCAGTTCTTC.

The rearrangement uses TRBV7-2 and TRBJ1-5; 7 bases align to TRBD1. The CDR3 runs to 15 residues. Germline CDR1 is SGHTA and CDR2 is FQGNSA. The V and J ends lost 4 bases and 5 bases, in that order; junction bases with no gene match: 8. Written as DNA, the CDR3 is TGTGCCAGCAGCTCTCGGACAGGCGGGGATCAGCCCCAGCATTTT. Its translation: CASSSRTGGDQPQHF.

This sequence joins TRBV15 and TRBJ1-5, with a weak D call TRBD1 (6 bases). The CDR3 totals 13 residues. The germline gives CDR1 LNHNV, CDR2 YYDKDF (reference sequence). The V gene lost 4 bases and the J gene lost 6 bases, with 10 bases spanning the gap. CDR3 region: CATSKRGSQPQHF. Written as DNA, the CDR3 is TGTGCCACCAGCAAAAGGGGGAGTCAGCCCCAGCATTTT.

This clone was detected once. This chain joins TRBV5-4 and TRBJ2-2; 14 bases are shared with TRBD2. Germline assignment: CDR1 SGHNT and CDR2 YYREEE (reference sequence). The CDR3 length is 17 residues. Trimming at V came to 4 bases and at J to 5 bases, leaving 7 bases not matched to a gene. CDR3 sequence reads: CASSPGLAGDLTGELFF. As DNA, the CDR3 is TGTGCCAGCAGCCCGGGACTAGCGGGAGATCTGACCGGGGAGCTGTTTTTT.

DNA for the CDR3: TGCGCCAGCAGCCTGGAAGTGCCGCGGGAGCAGTTCTTC. Protein product: CASSLEVPREQFF. The genes are TRBV5-1 and TRBJ2-1; D not certain. The CDR3 runs to 13 residues. Germline CDR1 reads SGHRS; CDR2 reads YFSETQ. Trimming pared 4 bases from V and 10 bases from J, leaving 15 bases between.